Listed here is a single T cell receptor beta chain. This sample was taken from a study of blood T cell repertoires in COVID-19. Study-level information: From T cells, B-cell-depleted T cells, or PBMCs came the material, which was cDNA or gDNA.

Using immunoSEQ multiplex PCR, the repertoire was profiled, and TCRdb retains in-frame clones only, with some absent. The data show approximately 75,000 clones, approximately 85% seen once. Trimming removed 4 bases from V and 7 bases from J; junction bases left unmatched: 5. Germline V gene data show CDR1 as MGHRA and CDR2 as YSYEKL. The CDR3 contains 15 residues. The chain employs TRBV4-1 and TRBJ1-6; TRBD1 matches at 9 bases. This TCR was sampled from a man in his fifties with acute or convalescent COVID-19. Sample: peripheral blood. CDR3 bases: TGCGCCAGCAGCCCCGGGACAGGGTCGAATTCACCCCTCCACTTT. Translated: CASSPGTGSNSPLHF.